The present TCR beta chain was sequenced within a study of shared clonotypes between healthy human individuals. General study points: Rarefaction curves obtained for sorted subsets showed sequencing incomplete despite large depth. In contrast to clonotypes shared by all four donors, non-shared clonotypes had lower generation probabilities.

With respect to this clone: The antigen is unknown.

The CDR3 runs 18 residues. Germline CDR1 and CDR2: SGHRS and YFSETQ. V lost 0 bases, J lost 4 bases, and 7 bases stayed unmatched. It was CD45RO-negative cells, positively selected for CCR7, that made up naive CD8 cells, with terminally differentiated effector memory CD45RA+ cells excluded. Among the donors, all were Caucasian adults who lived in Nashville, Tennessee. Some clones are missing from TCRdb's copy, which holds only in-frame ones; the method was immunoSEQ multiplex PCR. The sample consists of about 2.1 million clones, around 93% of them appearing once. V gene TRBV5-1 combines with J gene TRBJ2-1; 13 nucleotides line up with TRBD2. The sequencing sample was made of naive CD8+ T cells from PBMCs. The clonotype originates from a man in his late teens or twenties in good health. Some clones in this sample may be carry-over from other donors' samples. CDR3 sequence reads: CASSLGTGTSGVYNEQFF. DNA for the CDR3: TGCGCCAGCAGCTTGGGAACCGGGACTAGCGGGGTGTACAATGAGCAGTTCTTC.